This T cell receptor beta chain was retrieved from a study of early T cells in non-severe SARS-CoV-2 infection (dated by TCRdb to the early 2020s). A note on the overall study: Because TCR sequencing was done on bulk RNA from unsorted whole blood, the alpha and beta chains could not be paired. Study-wide conclusions, independent of this receptor: VDJdb matching was skewed toward anti-spike CD8 responses and likely underestimated virus-specific expansions by missing private and CD4 specificities.

At least ten counts were recorded for this clonotype. It has no known antigen specificity. The sample holds no much larger clone one base away, and base qualities are not on file. Spanning cysteine to phenylalanine, the CDR3 consists of 17 amino acids. Just CDR3 DNA is preserved here, 51 bases in frame from base 1. The germline V gene (reference sequence) provides CDR1 DFQATT and CDR2 SNEGSKA. Germline trimming: 0 bases from V, 2 bases from J; junction bases outside gene matches: 6. Libraries were made using 5' RACE. Sequencing was carried out with a NextSeq 500. To correct for sequencing error and PCR bias, the TCR library protocol tagged individual cDNA molecules with unique molecular identifiers. TCR alpha and beta chains were both sequenced, and the abundances of alpha and beta sequences in each sample were closely correlated with each other. The authors processed their data as follows. Decombinator V4 was used to perform V gene, J gene and CDR3 annotation of TCR sequences. Expanded TCRs were defined as changing significantly between any two time points under a Poisson model with p below 0.0001. TCR abundances were normalised to the total number of TCRs sequenced per sample and expressed as counts per million. MAIT TCRs were defined by TRAV1-2 paired with TRAJ12, TRAJ20 or TRAJ33, and iNKT TCRs by TRAV10 paired with TRAJ18. VDJdb, accessed 1 November 2021, was searched for CMV, EBV and SARS-CoV-2 annotated TCRs, excluding TCRs annotated for multiple antigens. The raw public reads went through TCRdb reprocessing: fastp at Q25, MiXCR clone calling, in-frame beta chains kept. Every distinct CDR3 protein forms one entry, paired with its most common genes and DNA. TCRdb, rather than the study authors, made the V and J calls. Across this sample there are 27,000 or so distinct CDR3 sequences, with just under 3% seen only once. The ten biggest clones cover over 0.65% of the sample.

The study was a case-control design nested within a healthcare worker cohort in London, UK, with weekly nasopharyngeal swab PCR tests and blood sampling. Between 23 and 31 March 2020, the week of the UK lockdown, healthcare workers were enrolled and then followed up weekly for as long as 16 weeks. This TCR derives from an adult who was a healthcare worker with PCR-confirmed SARS-CoV-2 infection or an uninfected control (not recorded which). The sequencing input was whole blood. This chain is built from TRBV20-1 and TRBJ2-6; a stretch of 8 junction bases matches TRBD1. Read as DNA, the sequence is TGCAGTGCTAGAGATATACAGGGGGGTGCTGGGGCCAACGTCCTGACTTTC. Its translation reads: CSARDIQGGAGANVLTF.